Listed below are T cell receptor beta chains from one sample, sequenced in a study of blood T cell repertoires in COVID-19. TCRdb's table, derived via immunoSEQ multiplex PCR, lists solely in-frame clones and lacks some. Here the sample spans tens of thousands of clones, 89% being singletons. The sample comprised peripheral blood. The receptors were gathered from a woman aged 55-75 years with active COVID-19. Both conserved end residues are part of each CDR3. Each record gives: D gene, clone size, V gene, J gene, CDR3 protein, CDR3 DNA. The D gene is left open where the match is weak. Rows give clone size only sometimes, using once, few, many, or a class for an expanded clone.

NA,NA,TRBV7-9,TRBJ2-3,CASSRGGADTQYF,TGTGCCAGCAGCCGAGGGGGGGCAGATACGCAGTATTTT
TRBD1,once,TRBV19,TRBJ1-5,CASSPTGTGVNQPQHF,TGTGCCAGTAGTCCTACCGGGACAGGGGTAAATCAGCCCCAGCATTTT
TRBD2,NA,TRBV5-4,TRBJ2-1,CASRRGGGNEQFF,TGTGCCAGCAGGCGGGGGGGCGGGAATGAGCAGTTCTTC
NA,NA,TRBV7-3,TRBJ1-3,CASSPGSSSGNTIYF,TGTGCCAGCAGCCCCGGGTCGAGCTCTGGAAACACCATATATTTT
NA,once,TRBV2,TRBJ1-4,CASSEFLSSEKLFF,TGTGCCAGCAGTGAGTTCCTCTCCTCCGAAAAACTGTTTTTT
NA,NA,TRBV19,TRBJ2-7,CASSPTGYEQYF,TGTGCCAGTAGCCCTACAGGGTACGAGCAGTACTTC
NA,NA,TRBV5-3,TRBJ1-1,CARSVRSRGYTEAFF,TGTGCCAGAAGCGTACGATCCAGGGGTTACACTGAAGCTTTCTTT
NA,NA,TRBV7-2,TRBJ1-1,CASSLAGRGTEAFF,TGTGCCAGCAGCTTAGCCGGCAGGGGTACTGAAGCTTTCTTT
NA,few,TRBV7-9,TRBJ2-2,CASSLGSGDTGELFF,TGTGCCAGCAGCTTAGGTAGCGGCGACACCGGGGAGCTGTTTTTT
NA,NA,TRBV7-3,TRBJ2-1,CASSPGSYNEQFF,TGTGCCAGCAGCCCGGGGAGTTACAATGAGCAGTTCTTC
NA,NA,TRBV7-8,TRBJ1-3,CASSPIPQGNTIYF,TGTGCCAGCAGCCCAATACCACAGGGAAACACCATATATTTT
TRBD1,NA,TRBV10-1,TRBJ2-5,CASSESRTGIETQYF,TGCGCCAGCAGTGAGTCAAGGACAGGGATAGAGACCCAGTACTTC